Listed below are T cell receptor beta chains from one sample, sequenced in a study of T cell responses to AZD1222 COVID-19 vaccine. The method was immunoSEQ multiplex PCR; TCRdb's version includes in-frame clones alone and lacks a portion of them. The table includes roughly 120,000 clones, around 84% detected once. The sequencing used peripheral blood, collected 28 days after the second AZD1222 dose. The receptor source for this set is an adult who received the AZD1222 COVID-19 vaccine. Each CDR3 is given with its conserved first and last residue. The D gene is left open where the match is weak. Expanded clones get a size class; other rows say once, few or many, or leave the size out.

TGTGCCAGCAGCTTGTTCACAGGGACTCTGAACACTGAAGCTTTCTTT	CASSLFTGTLNTEAFF	NA	TRBV5-5	NA	TRBJ1-1
TGTGCCAGCAGCTCACCGGGACAGGGGATAATACCCCTCCACTTT	CASSSPGQGIIPLHF	TRBD1	TRBV7-9	NA	TRBJ1-6
TGTGCCAGCAGTTGGACCGGGACCTATGGCTACACCTTC	CASSWTGTYGYTF	NA	TRBV6-2/TRBV6-3	NA	TRBJ1-2
TGCGCCAGCAGCCAGGACAGGGGAACCACTGAAGCTTTCTTT	CASSQDRGTTEAFF	TRBD1	TRBV5-1	NA	TRBJ1-1
TGTGCCAGCACCCGGGGCGCATGGAGCAATCAGCCCCAGCATTTT	CASTRGAWSNQPQHF	NA	TRBV28	once	TRBJ1-5
TGTGCCAGCAGTGAAAATAGCGGGGGAGAGACCCAGTACTTC	CASSENSGGETQYF	TRBD2	TRBV2	NA	TRBJ2-5
TGCGCCAGCAGCCAAAATAGCGGGAGCTCTTTCGGGGAGCTGTTTTTT	CASSQNSGSSFGELFF	TRBD2	TRBV4-1	NA	TRBJ2-2
TGTGCCAGCAGCTTAGCACTAGCGGGGGGGGGCACAGATACGCAGTATTTT	CASSLALAGGGTDTQYF	TRBD2	TRBV11-2	NA	TRBJ2-3
TGCAGCGTTGAAGATCCGGGGACGACTAATGAAAAACTGTTTTTT	CSVEDPGTTNEKLFF	NA	TRBV29-1	NA	TRBJ1-4
TGTGCCAGCAGCCCACGGCGGACCCAAGAGACCCAGTACTTC	CASSPRRTQETQYF	NA	TRBV7-8	few	TRBJ2-5
TGTGCCAGCAGCCTAGAGGGTTTCCGATACGAGCAGTACTTC	CASSLEGFRYEQYF	NA	TRBV3-1/TRBV3-2	NA	TRBJ2-7
TGCGCCAGCAGCTTCGGGACAGGGGAGGCCTACGAGCAGTACTTC	CASSFGTGEAYEQYF	TRBD1	TRBV5-1	NA	TRBJ2-7
TGTGCCAGCAGCTTAGCGGTAGCCGGGGGCCAAGAGACCCAGTACTTC	CASSLAVAGGQETQYF	NA	TRBV11-1	NA	TRBJ2-5
TGTGCCAGCAGTGAAGGACAGGGTGAGGGTAATTCACCCCTCCACTTT	CASSEGQGEGNSPLHF	TRBD1	TRBV6-1	NA	TRBJ1-6
TGTGCCTGGAGTCAAACCGGACAGGGGGCTCAGCCCCAGCATTTT	CAWSQTGQGAQPQHF	TRBD1	TRBV30	NA	TRBJ1-5
TGTGCCATTCAGGGGAGCTCTGGAAACACCATATATTTT	CAIQGSSGNTIYF	NA	TRBV10-3	NA	TRBJ1-3
TGTGCCAGCAGTTTACCCGGGCACAGGGGGAACGAGCAGTACTTC	CASSLPGHRGNEQYF	TRBD1	TRBV28	NA	TRBJ2-7
TGTGCCAGCAGCCAATTACAGTCGAACACTGAAGCTTTCTTT	CASSQLQSNTEAFF	NA	TRBV3-1/TRBV3-2	NA	TRBJ1-1
TGTGCCATCAGTGAGGGACTAGCGGGGAAGAACACCGGGGAGCTGTTTTTT	CAISEGLAGKNTGELFF	TRBD2	TRBV10-3	NA	TRBJ2-2
TGTGCCAGCAGCTTCTCGACAGGGAACAATGAGCAGTTCTTC	CASSFSTGNNEQFF	TRBD1	TRBV7-9	once	TRBJ2-1
TGTGCCAGCGGCAGGGTGAACACTGAAGCTTTCTTT	CASGRVNTEAFF	NA	TRBV28	once	TRBJ1-1
TGTGCCAGCAGTCTCGATGGGACAGGGGGCTTCGGAAACACCATATATTTT	CASSLDGTGGFGNTIYF	TRBD1	TRBV28	once	TRBJ1-3
TGTGCCAGCAGCTTAGATCGTTGGACAGGGGGCCCTGGGGCCAACGTCCTGACTTTC	CASSLDRWTGGPGANVLTF	TRBD1	TRBV11-2	once	TRBJ2-6
TGTGCCAGCAGCTTCGGCTTAGTCACCGGGGAGCTGTTTTTT	CASSFGLVTGELFF	NA	TRBV7-2	NA	TRBJ2-2
TGTGCCAGCAGCCGAGCGGGAGGCCCCTACAATGAGCAGTTCTTC	CASSRAGGPYNEQFF	TRBD2	TRBV14	NA	TRBJ2-1
TGTGCCAGTAGCCAAGATCCACAAGCGGTAACCTACGAGCAGTACTTC	CASSQDPQAVTYEQYF	NA	TRBV19	NA	TRBJ2-7
TGTGCCAGCAGCTTCGCAGGGCTGAACACTGAAGCTTTCTTT	CASSFAGLNTEAFF	NA	TRBV13	once	TRBJ1-1
TGTGCCACCAGCAGACCTTACGGACAGGCGGACACTGAAGCTTTCTTT	CATSRPYGQADTEAFF	TRBD1	TRBV15	NA	TRBJ1-1
TGCGCCAGCAGCCGCCCGATGTGGACCGGGGAGCTGTTTTTT	CASSRPMWTGELFF	NA	TRBV4-1	NA	TRBJ2-2
TGTGCCAGCAGTACCCCCCGGGACAGGAGAAACAATGAGCAGTTCTTC	CASSTPRDRRNNEQFF	TRBD1	TRBV2	NA	TRBJ2-1
TGTGCCAGTAGTACTTCAGCGGGGGGATCCTACAATGAGCAGTTCTTC	CASSTSAGGSYNEQFF	TRBD2	TRBV19	few	TRBJ2-1
TGTGCAAGTCGCCGGATCGGGAGGGCCGAGGCCAAAAACATTCAGTACTTC	CASRRIGRAEAKNIQYF	NA	TRBV12-2	NA	TRBJ2-4
TGTGCCATCGGGGCTACCTACACAGATACGCAGTATTTT	CAIGATYTDTQYF	NA	TRBV10-3	NA	TRBJ2-3
TGCGCCAGCAGCCAAGCGCGGGGCTACGAGCAGTACTTC	CASSQARGYEQYF	NA	TRBV4-1	once	TRBJ2-7
TGTGCCAGCAGCGTAGCGGTGGGAGGGCCGACCGGGGAGCTGTTTTTT	CASSVAVGGPTGELFF	TRBD2	TRBV9	NA	TRBJ2-2
TGTGCCAGCAGTTACTCAAGCGGGGGAGAGGGCTATGGCTACACCTTC	CASSYSSGGEGYGYTF	NA	TRBV6-5	NA	TRBJ1-2
TGTGCCAGTACCGACGTCATGGGGGGAGATACGCAGTATTTT	CASTDVMGGDTQYF	NA	TRBV19	once	TRBJ2-3
TGTGCCAGCAGTGAAACACAGGGGGCTAACGCTGAAGCTTTCTTT	CASSETQGANAEAFF	TRBD1	TRBV6-1	NA	TRBJ1-1
TGTGCCAGCAGCCCAGTAAGGGGACAGGTGAACACTGAAGCTTTCTTT	CASSPVRGQVNTEAFF	TRBD1	TRBV11-2	NA	TRBJ1-1